The 28 T cell receptor beta chains below all came from one sample that was sequenced in a study of blood T cell repertoires in COVID-19 (TCRdb year 2020). Receptor amplification or capture employed the immunoSEQ multiplex PCR assay. TCRdb mirrors the immuneACCESS table, restricted to in-frame sequences. Some clones are absent from its copies; in checked studies, under half trace to an unresolved V gene, and the reason for the others is unknown. Counted in this sample were around 240,000 clones; approximately 84% of them appeared once. The ten top clones hold 1.5% to 2% of the sample. Sequenced sample: peripheral blood. These receptors all come from an elderly woman with acute or convalescent COVID-19.

CDR3: CASSLNTGSMYEQYF. The CDR3 region has the DNA TGCGCCAGCAGCTTGAATACAGGGTCAATGTACGAGCAGTACTTC. The rearrangement joins TRBV5-1 to TRBJ2-7; possible D gene TRBD1, 6 bases. Germline CDR1 is SGHRS and CDR2 is YFSETQ. This CDR3 contains 15 residues. The V end was cut by 1 base, the J end by 4 bases, with 15 bases between.

The chain couples TRBV6-6 to TRBJ1-2; no reliable D call. Trimming took 0 bases from V and 3 from J, leaving 11 bases between them. The CDR3 is made up of 15 amino acids. The germline V gene has CDR1 MNHNY and CDR2 SVGAGI (reference sequence). This CDR3 reads CASSYSPQLDYGYTF. As DNA, the CDR3 is TGTGCCAGCAGTTACTCCCCGCAGTTGGACTATGGCTACACCTTC.

This clone was observed once. The chain recombines TRBV7-2 with TRBJ2-3; TRBD2 matches 7 bases. Per the germline V gene, CDR1 is SGHTA and CDR2 is FQGNSA. This CDR3 has 18 residues. J was trimmed by 6 bases and V by 4 bases; bases with no gene match: 19. In DNA form, the CDR3 reads TGTGCCAGCAGCTACCAGGCTAGGGCTAGCGGAAAAGGGGATACGCAGTATTTT. Amino acid sequence: CASSYQARASGKGDTQYF.

V and J are TRBV27 and TRBJ2-1; 9 bases align to TRBD2. Losses at the gene ends were 2 bases for V and 2 bases for J; bases not matched to a gene: 7. CDR3 length: 17 amino acids. In germline, CDR1 is MNHEY, CDR2 SMNVEV (reference sequence). The DNA of the CDR3 is TGTGCCAGCAGTTTAAAGACTAGCGGATTACCCTACAATGAGCAGTTCTTC. Translating it yields CASSLKTSGLPYNEQFF.

The V call is TRBV16, the J call TRBJ2-1, with 7 bases aligning to TRBD1. The ends lost 5 bases at V and 5 bases at J; junction bases unmatched: 24. CDR1 and CDR2 from the germline V gene are KGHSY and FQNENV. CDR3 length equals 20 residues. CDR3 nucleotides: TGTGCCAGCAGCACCAACCCGACAGGGTCGGACACTATTGACCACAATGAGCAGTTCTTC. Its protein product is CASSTNPTGSDTIDHNEQFF.

Many counts were recorded for this clone. The V call is TRBV5-1, the J call TRBJ2-5; possible D gene TRBD2, 5 bases. V lost 5 bases to trimming and J lost 5 bases, with 22 bases between them. Germline CDR1 and CDR2: SGHRS and YFSETQ. The CDR3 contains 16 residues. The CDR3 region is CASRRLAGTTGETQYF. In DNA form, the CDR3 reads TGCGCCAGCAGACGGCTAGCAGGCACCACCGGGGAGACCCAGTACTTC. Together with reference TRBV5-1 and TRBJ2-5, the CDR3 gives the full variable domain: KAGVTQTPRYLIKTRGQQVTLSCSPISGHRSVSWYQQTPGQGLQFLFEYFSETQRNKGNFPGRFSGRQFSNSRSEMNVSTLELGDSALYLCASRRLAGTTGETQYFGPGTRLLVL.

The chain employs TRBV3-1 (or the pseudogene TRBV3-2) and TRBJ1-2; D is unclear. Trimming stripped 1 base from V and 0 bases from J, with 6 bases between. CDR1 is LGHDT, CDR2 YNNKEL, per germline (reference sequence). There are 14 residues in the CDR3. Here the CDR3 reads CASSQGQTNYGYTF. The CDR3 DNA is TGTGCCAGCAGCCAAGGCCAGACTAACTATGGCTACACCTTC.

The rearrangement links TRBV9 to TRBJ2-5, with D tentatively TRBD1 (6 bases). CDR1 and CDR2 from the germline V gene are SGDLS and YYNGEE. V dropped 4 bases and J dropped 4 bases, with 14 bases sitting between them. The CDR3 has 14 amino acids. CDR3 nucleotide sequence: TGTGCCAGCAGCTTACCCAGCAGGGGAGAGACCCAGTACTTC. It is translated as CASSLPSRGETQYF.

This rearrangement joins TRBV9 to TRBJ1-3; a possible D gene is TRBD1 (5 bases). Trimming removed 0 bases from V and 3 bases from J, with 7 bases in between. The CDR3 spans 14 residues. Per germline, CDR1 SGDLS and CDR2 YYNGEE. The CDR3 DNA is TGTGCCAGCAGCGTAGAAAGGGGTGGAAACACCATATATTTT. This sequence encodes CASSVERGGNTIYF.

This chain connects TRBV7-9 to TRBJ2-5; 8 positions match TRBD2. The CDR3 is made up of 14 amino acids. CDR1 is SEHNR and CDR2 is FQNEAQ in the germline V gene (reference sequence). V lost 2 bases to trimming and J lost 4 bases; unmatched junction nucleotides: 3. The CDR3 region has the DNA TGTGCCAGCAGCTTAAGCGGGAGCCTAGAGACCCAGTACTTC. Translated, it gives CASSLSGSLETQYF.

A few counts support this clone. The chain has TRBV6-6 and TRBJ1-5; 10 bases match TRBD1. From germline, CDR1 is MNHNY and CDR2 SVGAGI (reference sequence). This CDR3 has 14 amino acids. V shed 7 bases and J 6 bases; nucleotides not matched to a gene: 6. The CDR3 nucleotides read TGTGCCAGCAACCTGGGGACAGGGGTTCAGCCCCAGCATTTT. Protein: CASNLGTGVQPQHF.

The chain has TRBV4-1 and TRBJ2-1; 11 bases align to TRBD2. The germline V gene has CDR1 MGHRA and CDR2 YSYEKL. The CDR3 covers 17 residues. The ends lost 0 bases at V and 4 bases at J; junction bases unmatched: 5. Here the CDR3 reads CASSQDPGTSGYNEQFF. The CDR3 coding sequence is TGCGCCAGCAGCCAAGATCCGGGGACTAGCGGATACAATGAGCAGTTCTTC.

The genes are TRBV14 and TRBJ1-2, with 7 bases identical to TRBD1. Germline trimming cut 4 bases from V and 4 bases from J; bases unmatched to any gene: 0. CDR1 is SGHDN and CDR2 is FVKESK in the germline V gene. This CDR3 comprises 12 residues. DNA of the CDR3: TGTGCCAGCAGCCGGGACAGCTATGGCTACACCTTC. Protein sequence: CASSRDSYGYTF.

The chain uses TRBV5-4 and TRBJ1-2, with TRBD1 identical over 8 bases. The V gene end was trimmed by 6 bases and the J gene end by 0 bases; junction bases not matched to a gene: 4. Per the germline V gene, CDR1 is SGHNT and CDR2 is YYREEE (reference sequence). The CDR3 sequence is 14 residues long. The CDR3 loop is CASTLGQANYGYTF. DNA of the CDR3: TGTGCCAGCACATTGGGACAGGCTAACTATGGCTACACCTTC.

This chain joins TRBV5-1 and TRBJ2-1; 12 bases are shared with TRBD2. Per germline, CDR1 SGHRS and CDR2 YFSETQ. V lost 0 bases, J lost 8 bases, and 12 bases stayed unmatched. CDR3 size: 18 residues. CDR3 loop: CASSLVPLAGGVGDEQFF. The CDR3 DNA sequence: TGCGCCAGCAGCTTGGTCCCGCTAGCGGGAGGGGTGGGAGATGAGCAGTTCTTC.

The chain recombines TRBV2 with TRBJ2-3; TRBD2 aligns across 9 bases. This CDR3 spans 16 amino acids. Germline lookup yields CDR1 SNHLY and CDR2 FYNNEI. V lost 6 bases to trimming and J lost 4 bases; unmatched junction nucleotides: 11. CDR3 in amino acids: CASSVGAGGLADTQYF. Written as DNA, the CDR3 is TGTGCCAGCAGCGTTGGTGCGGGGGGGCTCGCAGATACGCAGTATTTT.

In its sample, this clone was seen a few times. This rearrangement joins TRBV11-1 to TRBJ1-1, with D possibly TRBD1 on 5 matching bases. V was clipped by 0 bases and J by 7 bases, with 12 bases between them. Germline V gives CDR1 SGHAT, CDR2 FQDESV (reference sequence). This CDR3 has 14 amino acids. The CDR3 coding sequence is TGTGCCAGCAGCTTAGCCGGGCAGGGCCTTGAAGCTTTCTTT. As protein: CASSLAGQGLEAFF.

The chain joins TRBV9 to TRBJ1-1, with D hard to call. Looked up from germline, CDR1 is SGDLS and CDR2 is YYNGEE. Trimming removed 1 base from V and 1 base from J, with 8 bases in between. The CDR3 contains 14 residues. The CDR3 loop is CASSVSSGNTEAFF. CDR3 nucleotides: TGTGCCAGCAGCGTATCATCGGGGAACACTGAAGCTTTCTTT.

This chain joins TRBV11-3 and TRBJ1-1, with a weak D call TRBD1 (5 bases). The germline V gene has CDR1 SGHNT and CDR2 YENEEA. This CDR3 has 13 residues. V gave up 3 bases and J gave up 11 bases, with 16 bases separating them. The CDR3 reads CASSLNGHSRAFF. The CDR3 DNA reads TGTGCCAGCAGCTTGAATGGACACTCCCGGGCTTTCTTT.

This clone was counted once. V is TRBV5-1 and J is TRBJ2-7, with 10 bases aligning to TRBD2. There are 14 residues in the CDR3. The trim removed 4 bases at V and 1 base at J, leaving 2 bases unmatched. CDR1 is SGHRS and CDR2 is YFSETQ in the germline V gene. For the CDR3, the DNA is TGCGCCAGCAGCGTTAGCGGGAGGTCCTACGAGCAGTACTTC. Protein: CASSVSGRSYEQYF. The whole variable domain, remainder taken from reference TRBV5-1 and TRBJ2-7, is KAGVTQTPRYLIKTRGQQVTLSCSPISGHRSVSWYQQTPGQGLQFLFEYFSETQRNKGNFPGRFSGRQFSNSRSEMNVSTLELGDSALYLCASSVSGRSYEQYFGPGTRLTVT.

The chain employs TRBV5-1 and TRBJ2-7, with TRBD2 matching over 14 bases. This CDR3 contains 17 residues. V dropped 1 base and J dropped 0; count of bases not matched to a gene: 3. Germline V gene sequence: CDR1 SGHRS, CDR2 YFSETQ. In DNA form, the CDR3 reads TGCGCCAGCAGCTTGTTAGGACTAGCGGGGGGCTCCTACGAGCAGTACTTC. It translates to CASSLLGLAGGSYEQYF. The full variable domain, in which reference TRBV5-1 and TRBJ2-7 provide the parts outside the CDR3, is KAGVTQTPRYLIKTRGQQVTLSCSPISGHRSVSWYQQTPGQGLQFLFEYFSETQRNKGNFPGRFSGRQFSNSRSEMNVSTLELGDSALYLCASSLLGLAGGSYEQYFGPGTRLTVT.

The rearrangement links TRBV3-1 (or the pseudogene TRBV3-2) to TRBJ2-5; D is unresolved. V was pared by 4 bases and J by 4 bases, with 7 bases between. Germline loops: CDR1 LGHDT, CDR2 YNNKEL (reference sequence). This CDR3 contains 12 residues. The CDR3 reads CASSLSPETQYF. The CDR3 DNA reads as TGTGCCAGCAGCCTTAGCCCAGAGACCCAGTACTTC.

This chain's CDR3 is CATSDPRGGSSGNTIYF. The CDR3 DNA is TGTGCCACCAGTGATCCCCGTGGAGGGTCTTCTGGAAACACCATATATTTT. This chain connects TRBV24-1 to TRBJ1-3; D gene uncertain. The CDR3 has 17 amino acids. The V end lost 3 bases, the J end lost 1 base, and 15 bases lay between the germline ends. Germline V CDR1 and CDR2: KGHDR, SFDVKD.

This clone was counted once. The V gene is TRBV7-9, the J gene TRBJ2-2, with 7 bases fitting TRBD1. Germline CDR1 and CDR2: SEHNR and FQNEAQ (reference sequence). This CDR3 region has 13 residues. The junction had 2 bases not matched to a gene; V was cut back by 5 bases and J by 5 bases. The CDR3: CASSPGGTGELFF. The CDR3 nucleotides read TGTGCCAGCAGCCCAGGGGGAACCGGGGAGCTGTTTTTT. Full variable domain (remainder filled in from reference TRBV7-9 and TRBJ2-2): DTGVSQNPRHKITKRGQNVTFRCDPISEHNRLYWYRQTLGQGPEFLTYFQNEAQLEKSRLLSDRFSAERPKGSFSTLEIQRTEQGDSAMYLCASSPGGTGELFFGEGSRLTVL.

The chain combines TRBV19 with TRBJ1-6, with D possibly being TRBD1 (6 bases). Germline lookup yields CDR1 LNHDA and CDR2 SQIVND (reference sequence). This CDR3 has 16 residues. Between the trimmed V and J ends, which lost 0 bases and 14 bases, there was a span of 20 bases. In DNA form, the CDR3 reads TGTGCCAGTAGTATAGATTGGGGGCTGAGTCGTTCGGCCCTCCACTTT. Protein: CASSIDWGLSRSALHF.

J is TRBJ1-3 and V is TRBV5-6; D remains ambiguous. The CDR3 is 15 residues long. Looked up from germline, CDR1 is SGHDT and CDR2 is YYEEEE. Trimming took 2 bases from V and 0 from J, leaving 9 bases between them. The CDR3 sequence is CASSLSLISGNTIYF. As DNA, the CDR3 is TGTGCCAGCAGCTTATCACTTATCTCTGGAAACACCATATATTTT.

The chain has TRBV28 and TRBJ2-7; possibly TRBD2 for D (5 bases). This CDR3 comprises 17 residues. Per the germline V gene, CDR1 is MDHEN and CDR2 is SYDVKM. V was cut by 1 base and J by 3 bases, with 19 bases left in between. CDR3 in amino acids: CASSLFGRGNIVYEQYF. For the CDR3, the DNA is TGTGCCAGCAGTTTATTTGGTCGGGGAAATATAGTCTACGAGCAGTACTTC.

V is TRBV7-9 and J is TRBJ2-3; tentatively, D is TRBD1 (6 bases). CDR3 length: 15 residues. Germline V gene data show CDR1 as SEHNR and CDR2 as FQNEAQ (reference sequence). The V end was cut by 5 bases, the J end by 3 bases, with 15 bases between. The CDR3 nucleotides are TGTGCCAGCAGCCCCGCAAGGGGGAAGACAGATACGCAGTATTTT. It codes for CASSPARGKTDTQYF.